This T cell receptor (beta chain) appears in the sequencing data of a study of cytomegalovirus exposure and HLA in healthy donors (dated by TCRdb to about 2017). Notes on the research overall: A later analysis indicated that the roughly 130 validation repertoires were generated on the platform also employed for the 670 or so repertoires of the first cohort. The study aimed to test whether signatures of past pathogen exposure could be identified by cataloging public T cell receptors. Along with the roughly 670-subject first cohort, a separate validation cohort of around 110 different subjects was used. High-throughput TCR immunosequencing, statistical association of individual TCRs with disease status, and machine learning were combined to predict cytomegalovirus infection status. The paper's findings and limits, for the study overall: It was suggested by the authors that the approach could potentially be generalized to other disease states and immunological phenotypes. Most TCR sequences were seen in very few donors, while some public TCRs were found in many individuals. In vitro tests confirmed that three of the cytomegalovirus-associated TCR beta chains recognize cytomegalovirus antigens. Of the cluster scores, approximately 95% were above 0 in a later analysis, which found that TCRs clustered in the first cohort also tended to co-occur in the 120 or so validation repertoires. The classifier was reported to diagnose cytomegalovirus status with high specificity and sensitivity in both the original cohort and the validation cohort. A later analysis lacked HLA typing for the validation cohort, so it scored co-occurrence in that cohort across all 110 or so repertoires. In the study, around 160 TCR beta chains were listed as associated with cytomegalovirus.

V loses 3 bases of germline sequence and J loses 7 bases, and the interval between the two ends is 18 bases. In the germline V gene, CDR1 corresponds to SNHLY and CDR2 to FYNNEI. Taken from cysteine to phenylalanine, the CDR3 has 16 residues. Only the CDR3 DNA stays, 48 bases, in frame from base 1. The method was the immunoSEQ multiplex PCR assay. Per the authors' processing: A statistical classification framework was built for diagnosing cytomegalovirus status from the catalog of TCR beta chain sequences. This is the immuneACCESS table as TCRdb keeps it, with only in-frame sequences that have V and J called. A part of the clones is gone; compared with another copy, unresolved V genes explain less than half, and the rest is unexplained. V, J and clone size reflect that table, while D and trimming were determined from the DNA. The sample includes 43,000 or so clones, with roughly 92% observed a single time. The ten largest account for approximately 5.4% of the sample.

The donors were included in the validation cohort of 120 subjects, a group kept apart from the approximately 700-subject first cohort. This clone was counted at least ten times. The specificity of this receptor is unknown. No qualities accompany the bases; no much larger clone lies one base away. The clonotype comes from a man aged 18 to 29 in good health and CMV-seronegative. Sequencing was carried out using PBMCs. Rearrangement joined TRBV2 to TRBJ2-2; the best D guess is TRBD2, with 5 bases matching. The CDR3 loop reads CASSDAASLADGELFF. At the DNA level, the sequence is TGTGCCAGCAGTGACGCAGCGTCCCTAGCAGACGGGGAGCTGTTTTTT.